The rows below give T cell receptor beta chains drawn from one sample of a study of T-cell reconstitution after alpha-beta-depleted transplantation in children. From the PCR reads, TCRdb called clonotypes with MiXCR, one entry per CDR3 protein. The sample consists of about 340,000 distinct CDR3 sequences, around 15% of them appearing once. Sequenced material: PBMCs, mostly from graft donor cells, taken 360 days after TCRalphabeta/CD19-depleted stem cell transplant. The receptors were sampled from a male patient aged 2-10 years who had a stem cell transplant for acute lymphoblastic leukemia, so the T cells may come from the graft donor. Both conserved end residues are part of each CDR3.

>TRBJ2-1|TRBV21-1|16
CASSKVGDRGNNEQFF
>TRBJ2-7|TRBV4-1|15
CASTPGLAHSYEQYF
>TRBJ2-1|TRBV5-8|16
CASTWTSGGTYNEQFF
>TRBJ2-1|TRBV11-3|14
CASGGMGGSNEQFF
>TRBJ2-1|TRBV7-2|18
CASSLAIVGGSSYNEQFF
>TRBJ1-1|TRBV6-5|12
CASTPEVTEAFF
>TRBJ2-2|TRBV27|14
CASSFGRNTGELFF
>TRBJ1-6|TRBV28|16
CANRPGRLNYNSPLHF
>TRBJ2-1|TRBV9|15
CASSVGSSGRNEQFF
>TRBJ2-1|TRBV12-3/TRBV12-4|15
CASSLALRAGGAQFF
>TRBJ1-5|TRBV20-1|16
CSARRPGTGGRQPQHF
>TRBJ2-3|TRBV12-3/TRBV12-4|16
CASSFPRDRPTDTQYF
>TRBJ2-7|TRBV28|16
CASSYKPGRTPYEQYF
>TRBJ2-3|TRBV28|12
CASRAGTDTQYF
>TRBJ2-1|TRBV10-3|18
CAISDWQLSGRPYNEQFF
>TRBJ2-5|TRBV20-1|14
CSAISGGYQETQYF
>TRBJ2-1|TRBV15|16
CATSRDSQGTYNEQFF
>TRBJ2-1|TRBV6-2/TRBV6-3|13
CASSLLAETEQFF
>TRBJ2-2|TRBV4-2|17
CASSQVETSPNTGELFF
>TRBJ2-7|TRBV29-1|13
CSVGSSDSYEQYF
>TRBJ2-3|TRBV10-3|12
CAISVGGDTQYF
>TRBJ2-5|TRBV20-1|17
CSAPAGTSGRWGETQYF
>TRBJ2-3|TRBV12-3/TRBV12-4|15
CASSLLELRTDTQYF
>TRBJ1-1|TRBV6-2/TRBV6-3|12
CASSRQGRGTFF
>TRBJ2-4|TRBV7-2|19
CASSLAPVRVLLAKNIQYF
>TRBJ2-7|TRBV5-1|14
CASSLQGRSYEQYF
>TRBJ1-1|TRBV6-1|13
CASSVRGDTEAFF
>TRBJ1-5|TRBV5-1|14
CASSGGQLNQPQHF
>TRBJ2-1|TRBV4-3|14
CASSQGLLSNEQFF
>TRBJ2-7|TRBV28|14
CASSLHRVGYEQYF
>TRBJ2-6|TRBV5-1|17
CASRFTAVLREANVLTF
>TRBJ2-4|TRBV7-8|16
CASSLAWGSGKNIQYF
>TRBJ1-1|TRBV29-1|12
CSALQGYTEAFF
>TRBJ2-3|TRBV7-2|12
CASSLDSDTQYF
>TRBJ1-2|TRBV30|16
CAWSVGRTQANYGYTF
>TRBJ1-5|TRBV5-1|19
CASSLYRLWVELVNQPQHF
>TRBJ2-3|TRBV28|16
CASSLPPSASTDTQYF
>TRBJ2-5|TRBV10-3|13
CAIRGLGQETQYF
>TRBJ2-7|TRBV2|15
CASSGDPLGWNEQYF
>TRBJ2-1|TRBV6-5|14
CASSYGGSRREQFF
>TRBJ2-7|TRBV28|14
CASQLAGDRYEQYF
>TRBJ2-5|TRBV29-1|15
CSVARGQGGSETQYF
>TRBJ2-1|TRBV20-1|14
CSNLEGDAYNEQFF
>TRBJ2-5|TRBV21-1|18
CASSKRTGDTPFMRTQYF
>TRBJ2-3|TRBV7-8|15
CASSLIGRGGDTQYF
>TRBJ2-7|TRBV7-2|17
CASSPGGASGLSYEQYF
>TRBJ1-6|TRBV5-1|17
CASSLAVPGLYNSPLHF
>TRBJ2-1|TRBV2|14
CASSEAGVYNEQFF
>TRBJ2-7|TRBV7-2|15
CASSFLRTSLHEQYF
>TRBJ2-3|TRBV25-1|15
CASSPHRGGTDTQYF
>TRBJ2-1|TRBV29-1|15
CSVEGTSVRRGGQFF
>TRBJ1-2|TRBV29-1|13
CSAVGEGLYGYTF
>TRBJ2-1|TRBV5-1|15
CASSLGQIIYNEQFF
>TRBJ1-3|TRBV29-1|12
CSAIGGGNTIYF
>TRBJ2-5|TRBV9|15
CASSVEDGRRETQYF